These T cell receptor beta chains were read from a single sample in a study of blood T cell repertoires in COVID-19. Here immunoSEQ multiplex PCR was the method, and the copy in TCRdb shows in-frame clones only, minus some. The sample shows about 310,000 clones, over 75% of them seen only once. The sequencing input was peripheral blood. Receptors were obtained from a man aged 45-65 years with active or convalescent COVID-19. The CDR3 runs from the conserved cysteine through the conserved F or W. A D gene is named only where the DNA matches it firmly. Clone size is stated in some rows and not others, as once, few, many or a class when expanded.

>TRBJ1-5|NA|NA|TRBV21-1
CASSKLGPHSNQPQHF
TGTGCCAGCAGCAAATTGGGCCCTCATAGCAATCAGCCCCAGCATTTT
>TRBJ1-3|NA|NA|TRBV4-2
CASRQGSGNTIYF
TGTGCCAGCAGACAGGGTTCTGGAAACACCATATATTTT
>TRBJ2-1|NA|NA|TRBV11-2
CASSLNSDNEQFF
TGTGCCAGCAGCTTAAATAGCGACAATGAGCAGTTCTTC
>TRBJ1-1|once|TRBD1|TRBV6-5
CASSYTPQLRGEAFF
TGTGCCAGCAGTTACACGCCCCAACTCAGGGGGGAAGCTTTCTTT
>TRBJ2-6|NA|TRBD1|TRBV30
CAWSVQDSVTGVTGANVLTF
TGTGCCTGGAGTGTACAGGATTCCGTGACAGGGGTGACTGGGGCCAACGTCCTGACTTTC
>TRBJ2-7|NA|NA|TRBV18
CASSRELKSSYEQYF
TGTGCCAGCTCCCGGGAACTGAAGAGCTCCTACGAGCAGTACTTC
>TRBJ2-7|NA|TRBD2|TRBV7-9
CASMGAGRAPYEQYF
TGTGCCAGTATGGGCGCAGGGAGGGCCCCCTACGAGCAGTACTTC
>TRBJ2-1|NA|TRBD2|TRBV5-1
CASSHGLDLYNEQFF
TGCGCCAGCAGCCATGGACTAGACCTCTACAATGAGCAGTTCTTC
>TRBJ1-1|NA|NA|TRBV11-2
CASSLVLRDSEAFF
TGTGCCAGCAGCTTAGTCCTGAGAGACTCTGAAGCTTTCTTT
>TRBJ2-2|NA|TRBD2|TRBV4-1
CASSPLAGGITGELFF
TGCGCCAGCAGCCCTCTAGCGGGGGGGATAACCGGGGAGCTGTTTTTT
>TRBJ1-1|NA|TRBD1|TRBV5-1
CASSALGQGANTEAFF
TGCGCCAGCAGCGCCTTGGGACAGGGGGCGAACACTGAAGCTTTCTTT
>TRBJ2-3|NA|NA|TRBV2
CASSWQNTDTQYF
TGTGCCAGCAGTTGGCAGAATACAGATACGCAGTATTTT
>TRBJ2-7|few|NA|TRBV11-2
CASSLRRAGSYEQYF
TGTGCCAGCAGCTTAAGACGAGCAGGCTCCTACGAGCAGTACTTC
>TRBJ2-7|NA|TRBD1|TRBV28
CASSGTEGLYEQYF
TGTGCCAGCAGTGGGACAGAAGGCCTTTACGAGCAGTACTTC
>TRBJ1-1|once|NA|TRBV19
CASSIETTGVDTEAFF
TGTGCCAGTAGTATAGAGACAACAGGTGTGGACACTGAAGCTTTCTTT
>TRBJ1-6|once|NA|TRBV27
CASSHKHRDSPLHF
TGTGCCAGCAGTCATAAACACAGGGATTCACCCCTCCACTTT
>TRBJ1-2|NA|NA|TRBV2
CASTPGEGYGYTF
TGTGCCAGCACCCCAGGGGAGGGCTATGGCTACACCTTC
>TRBJ1-1|few|NA|TRBV5-6
CASSRGSSREAFF
TGTGCCAGCAGCCGGGGGTCATCCAGGGAAGCTTTCTTT
>TRBJ2-5|NA|TRBD2|TRBV7-2
CASSLGASGGAQETQYF
TGTGCCAGCAGCTTAGGGGCTAGCGGGGGGGCCCAAGAGACCCAGTACTTC
>TRBJ1-5|NA|NA|TRBV4-3
CASSQEGGNQPQHF
TGCGCCAGCAGCCAAGAGGGGGGGAATCAGCCCCAGCATTTT